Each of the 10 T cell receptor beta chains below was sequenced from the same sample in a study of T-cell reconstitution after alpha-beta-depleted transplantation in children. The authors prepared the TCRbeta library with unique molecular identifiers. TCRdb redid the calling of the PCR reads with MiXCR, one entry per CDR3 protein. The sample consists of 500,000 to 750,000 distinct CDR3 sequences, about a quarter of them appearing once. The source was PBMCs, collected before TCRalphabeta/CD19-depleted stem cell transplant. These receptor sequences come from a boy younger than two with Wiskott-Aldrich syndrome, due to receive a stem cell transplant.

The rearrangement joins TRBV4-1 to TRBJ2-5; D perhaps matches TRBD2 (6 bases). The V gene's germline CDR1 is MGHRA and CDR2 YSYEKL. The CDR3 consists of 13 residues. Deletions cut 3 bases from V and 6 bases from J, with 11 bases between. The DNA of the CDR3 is TGCGCCAGCAGCCAGATGGGACTTCAGACCCAGTACTTC. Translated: CASSQMGLQTQYF.

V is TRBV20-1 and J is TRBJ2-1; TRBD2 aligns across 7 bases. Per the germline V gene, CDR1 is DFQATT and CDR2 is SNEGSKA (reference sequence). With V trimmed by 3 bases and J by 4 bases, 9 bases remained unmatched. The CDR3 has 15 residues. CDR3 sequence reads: CSASRPSGRYNEQFF. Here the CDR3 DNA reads TGCAGTGCTAGTCGCCCTAGCGGTCGATACAATGAGCAGTTCTTC.

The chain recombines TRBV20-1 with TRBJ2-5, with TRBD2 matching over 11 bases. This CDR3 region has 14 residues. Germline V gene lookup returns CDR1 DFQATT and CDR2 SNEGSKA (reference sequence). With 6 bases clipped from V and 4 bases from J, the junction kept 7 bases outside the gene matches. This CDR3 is CSALSGRVRETQYF. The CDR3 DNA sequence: TGCAGTGCCCTTAGCGGGAGGGTTCGAGAGACCCAGTACTTC.

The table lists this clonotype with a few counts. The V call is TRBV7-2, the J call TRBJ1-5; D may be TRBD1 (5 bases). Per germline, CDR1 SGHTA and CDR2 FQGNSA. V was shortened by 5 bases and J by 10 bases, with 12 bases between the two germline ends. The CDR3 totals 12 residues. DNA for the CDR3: TGTGCCAGCAGCCAGGGTAGGGTACCCCAGCATTTT. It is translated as CASSQGRVPQHF.

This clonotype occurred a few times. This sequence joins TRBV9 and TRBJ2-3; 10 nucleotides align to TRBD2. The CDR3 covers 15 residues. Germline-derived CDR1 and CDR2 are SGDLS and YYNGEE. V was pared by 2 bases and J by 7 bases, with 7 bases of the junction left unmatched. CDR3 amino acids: CASSVTSGNGNTQYF. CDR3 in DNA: TGTGCCAGCAGCGTTACTAGCGGGAACGGAAATACGCAGTATTTT.

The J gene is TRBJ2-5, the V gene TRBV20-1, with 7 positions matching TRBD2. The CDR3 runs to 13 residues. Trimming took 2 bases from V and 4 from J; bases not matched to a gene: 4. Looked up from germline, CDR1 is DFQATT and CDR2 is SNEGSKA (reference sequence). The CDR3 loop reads CSARPGGGETQYF. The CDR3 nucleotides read TGCAGTGCTAGACCTGGGGGGGGAGAGACCCAGTACTTC.

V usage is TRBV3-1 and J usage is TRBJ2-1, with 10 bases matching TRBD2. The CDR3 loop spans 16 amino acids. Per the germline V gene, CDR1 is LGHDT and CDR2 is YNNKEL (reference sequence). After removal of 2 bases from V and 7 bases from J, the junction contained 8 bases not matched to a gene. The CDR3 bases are TGTGCCAGCAGCCAATGGAGCGGGAGGGCCGATAATGAGCAGTTCTTC. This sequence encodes CASSQWSGRADNEQFF.

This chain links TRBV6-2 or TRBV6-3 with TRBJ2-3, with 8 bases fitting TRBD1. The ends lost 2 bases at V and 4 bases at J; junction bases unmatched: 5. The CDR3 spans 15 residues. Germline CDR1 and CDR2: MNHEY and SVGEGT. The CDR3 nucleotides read TGTGCCAGCAGTTACCCGGGACAGGAGGCAGATACGCAGTATTTT. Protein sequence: CASSYPGQEADTQYF.

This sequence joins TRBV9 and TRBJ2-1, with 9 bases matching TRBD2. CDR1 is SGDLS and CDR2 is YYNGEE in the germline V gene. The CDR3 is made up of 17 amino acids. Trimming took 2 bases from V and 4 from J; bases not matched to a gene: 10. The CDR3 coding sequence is TGTGCCAGCAGCGTCACCGAAAGCGGGAGGAAGTACAATGAGCAGTTCTTC. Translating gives CASSVTESGRKYNEQFF.

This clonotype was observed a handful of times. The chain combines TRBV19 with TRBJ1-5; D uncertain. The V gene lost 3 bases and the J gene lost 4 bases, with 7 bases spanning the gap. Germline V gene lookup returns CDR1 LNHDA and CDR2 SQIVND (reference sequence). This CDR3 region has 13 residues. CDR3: CASSMTGNQPQHF. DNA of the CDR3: TGTGCCAGTAGTATGACGGGGAATCAGCCCCAGCATTTT.